The 7 T cell receptor beta chains below were found in one sample sequenced in a study of blood T cell repertoires in COVID-19. TCRdb's table, derived via immunoSEQ multiplex PCR, lists solely in-frame clones and lacks some. Among approximately 150,000 clones listed, roughly 87% were seen once. Sequenced material: peripheral blood. Source of these receptors: a human donor in a cohort sampled during active COVID-19.

This clone was seen more than once but under ten times. This sequence joins TRBV2 and TRBJ1-5, with D tentatively TRBD1 (6 bases). The germline CDR1 and CDR2 sequences are SNHLY and FYNNEI. The CDR3 loop spans 13 amino acids. The germline V and J ends were trimmed by 6 bases and 6 bases, with 12 bases remaining between them. CDR3 DNA sequence: TGTGCCAGCAGGAATACAGGGCTTCAGCCCCAGCATTTT. It specifies CASRNTGLQPQHF.

This clone was found once. The rearrangement uses TRBV28 and TRBJ1-5; D is perhaps TRBD1 (6 bases). The germline gives CDR1 MDHEN, CDR2 SYDVKM. V was pared by 1 base and J by 3 bases, with 13 bases between. This CDR3 comprises 16 residues. DNA of the CDR3: TGTGCCAGCAGTTTATCGTTAGGGGGTTCCAATCAGCCCCAGCATTTT. Encoded protein: CASSLSLGGSNQPQHF.

The genes are TRBV19 and TRBJ1-3; 8 nucleotides align to TRBD1. The CDR3 extends over 14 amino acids. Unmatched junction bases numbered 4, after V lost 9 bases and J lost 0 bases. Per the germline V gene, CDR1 is LNHDA and CDR2 is SQIVND (reference sequence). The CDR3 DNA follows: TGTGCCAGCTCCGGGACAGGCTCTGGAAACACCATATATTTT. Translated: CASSGTGSGNTIYF.

The chain has TRBV29-1 and TRBJ2-1, with D possibly being TRBD2 (5 bases). Per the germline V gene, CDR1 is SQVTM and CDR2 is ANQGSEA. This CDR3 comprises 13 residues. V lost 3 bases and J 4 bases, leaving 10 bases between the germline ends. CDR3 amino acids: CSVDGERYNEQFF. For the CDR3, the DNA is TGCAGCGTTGACGGGGAGAGATACAATGAGCAGTTCTTC.

The table lists this clone with a few counts. Other nucleotide sequences in the sample specify the same CDR3. This chain uses TRBV24-1 with TRBJ2-2; 12 positions match TRBD2. The V gene end was trimmed by 4 bases and the J gene end by 4 bases; junction bases not matched to a gene: 6. Germline values: CDR1 KGHDR, CDR2 SFDVKD. The CDR3 spans 17 residues. The CDR3 loop is CATSDPSGGAFTGELFF. The CDR3 DNA sequence: TGTGCCACCAGTGACCCTAGCGGGGGGGCCTTCACCGGGGAGCTGTTTTTT.

This chain joins TRBV27 and TRBJ1-1, with 11 nucleotides matching TRBD1. Trimming at V came to 1 base and at J to 11 bases, leaving 6 bases not matched to a gene. Germline CDR1 is MNHEY and CDR2 is SMNVEV (reference sequence). The CDR3 totals 14 residues. CDR3 in DNA: TGTGCCAGCAGTTTATATGGGGGACAGGGGGAGGCTTTCTTT. Translated: CASSLYGGQGEAFF.

The chain is built from TRBV9 and TRBJ2-7, with D maybe TRBD1 (6 bases). The CDR3 is made up of 13 amino acids. Trimming took 3 bases from V and 2 from J, leaving 9 bases between them. Germline CDR1 is SGDLS and CDR2 is YYNGEE. In DNA, the CDR3 is TGTGCCAGCAGCGCAGAGGGGGCCTACGAGCAGTACTTC. It specifies CASSAEGAYEQYF.